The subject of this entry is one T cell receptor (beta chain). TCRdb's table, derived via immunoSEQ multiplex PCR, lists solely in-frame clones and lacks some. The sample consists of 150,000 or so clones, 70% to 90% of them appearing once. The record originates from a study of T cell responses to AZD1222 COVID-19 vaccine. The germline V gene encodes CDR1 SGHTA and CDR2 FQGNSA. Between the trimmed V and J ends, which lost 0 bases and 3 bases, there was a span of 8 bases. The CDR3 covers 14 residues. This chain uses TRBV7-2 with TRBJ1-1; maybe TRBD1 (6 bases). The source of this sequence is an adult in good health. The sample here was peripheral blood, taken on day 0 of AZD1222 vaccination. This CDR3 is CASSLAGQYTEAFF. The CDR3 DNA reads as TGTGCCAGCAGCTTAGCCGGACAGTACACTGAAGCTTTCTTT.